This T cell receptor (beta chain) emerged from a study of regulatory T cells in long-lasting Graves disease. Deletions cut 4 bases from V and 2 bases from J, with 15 bases between. The CDR3 runs 15 residues. Germline values: CDR1 SGHDT, CDR2 YYEEEE. This sample's time point: newly diagnosed GD, antithyroid drugs for less than 3 months. From PBMCs, RNA was extracted and then used to make the TCR library. This clonotype was seen at least ten times. According to the study, TCR beta libraries were built with iRepertoire HTBI primers and CDR3-region Arm-PCR. TCRdb used MiXCR to reprocess the multiplex PCR reads, holding one entry per CDR3 protein. The sample includes 350,000 to 450,000 distinct CDR3 sequences, about an eighth of them seen just once. Another study also made use of these data, one on T cells in Graves' hyperthyroidism and ophthalmopathy. From that second work: RT-PCR in the first round (using the HTBI primer set) targeted the TCR CDR3.

Source: peripheral blood mononuclear cells (PBMCs), taken at new diagnosis, from a patient treated with antithyroid drugs. The rearrangement uses TRBV5-6 and TRBJ1-1; tentative D call: TRBD1 (6 bases). The receptor was isolated from a woman between 18 and 30 years old with Graves disease. The chain's CDR3 is CASSTETGPNTEAFF. The CDR3 region has the DNA TGTGCCAGCAGCACCGAGACAGGACCAAACACTGAAGCTTTCTTT.